Each of the 9 T cell receptor beta chains below was sequenced from the same sample in a study of blood T cell repertoires in COVID-19. The method was immunoSEQ multiplex PCR; TCRdb's version includes in-frame clones alone and lacks a portion of them. Among 250,000 to 300,000 clones listed, about 93% were seen once. Material: PBMCs or T cells enriched from blood (not recorded which). Source of these receptors: a woman aged 25 to 45 who had recovered from COVID-19.

The J gene is TRBJ2-7, the V gene TRBV7-9, with 10 bases fitting TRBD2. Germline V gives CDR1 SEHNR, CDR2 FQNEAQ (reference sequence). CDR3 length: 17 amino acids. V was pared by 1 base and J by 5 bases, with 11 bases of the junction left unmatched. The CDR3 nucleotides are TGTGCCAGCAGCTTAGGAGCTAGCGGGAGAATCAGCGACGAGCAGTACTTC. The encoded protein is CASSLGASGRISDEQYF. The complete variable domain, with remaining parts taken from reference TRBV7-9 and TRBJ2-7, reads DTGVSQNPRHKITKRGQNVTFRCDPISEHNRLYWYRQTLGQGPEFLTYFQNEAQLEKSRLLSDRFSAERPKGSFSTLEIQRTEQGDSAMYLCASSLGASGRISDEQYFGPGTRLTVT.

This clone was picked up one time. The V and J genes are TRBV14 and TRBJ1-6; TRBD1 might be the D (5 bases). CDR3 length: 18 residues. V lost 1 base to trimming and J lost 3 bases, with 16 bases between them. The germline gives CDR1 SGHDN, CDR2 FVKESK. CDR3 nucleotides: TGTGCCAGCAGCCAAGGCCCCGGAACAGGATACTATAATTCACCCCTCCACTTT. Its protein is CASSQGPGTGYYNSPLHF.

This chain joins TRBV3-1 (or the pseudogene TRBV3-2) and TRBJ2-5; D may be TRBD2 (6 bases). Looked up from germline, CDR1 is LGHDT and CDR2 is YNNKEL (reference sequence). This CDR3 region has 15 residues. Trimming cost V 0 bases and J 5 bases, with 13 bases left between them. CDR3: CASSQDPGVGETQYF. CDR3 DNA: TGTGCCAGCAGCCAAGATCCGGGAGTTGGGGAGACCCAGTACTTC.

The chain recombines TRBV9 with TRBJ1-6; 8 bases align to TRBD1. CDR3 size: 14 residues. V lost 0 bases and J lost 10; bases outside the gene matches: 3. Per the germline V gene, CDR1 is SGDLS and CDR2 is YYNGEE. The CDR3 nucleotides are TGTGCCAGCAGCGTAGTGGACAGGGACTCACCCCTCCACTTT. This codes for CASSVVDRDSPLHF.

The V call is TRBV19, the J call TRBJ2-1, with TRBD2 matching 10 bases. This CDR3 is built from 19 residues. The ends lost 3 bases at V and 0 bases at J; junction bases unmatched: 11. Germline loops: CDR1 LNHDA, CDR2 SQIVND (reference sequence). CDR3 bases: TGTGCCAGTAGTATGTGGGGGACTAGCGACTTTAGCTCCTACAATGAGCAGTTCTTC. This translates into CASSMWGTSDFSSYNEQFF. Variable domain in full (rest from reference TRBV19 and TRBJ2-1): DGGITQSPKYLFRKEGQNVTLSCEQNLNHDAMYWYRQDPGQGLRLIYYSQIVNDFQKGDIAEGYSVSREKKESFPLTVTSAQKNPTAFYLCASSMWGTSDFSSYNEQFFGPGTRLTVL.

The chain employs TRBV24-1 and TRBJ1-5; 8 nucleotides match TRBD1. The J segment lost 1 base and the V segment lost 4 bases, leaving 5 bases of the junction unmatched. CDR1 and CDR2 from the germline V gene are KGHDR and SFDVKD. The CDR3 spans 16 residues. In nucleotides, the CDR3 is TGTGCCACCAGTGAACCCGGACAGGGCAGCAATCAGCCCCAGCATTTT. It yields the protein CATSEPGQGSNQPQHF.

This chain links TRBV6-5 with TRBJ2-6; maybe TRBD1 (5 bases). Germline loops: CDR1 MNHEY, CDR2 SVGAGI. This CDR3 region has 15 residues. V was shortened by 6 bases and J by 2 bases, with 11 bases between the two germline ends. CDR3 sequence (DNA): TGTGCCAGCAGCGCAGGGTGGGCTGGGGCCAACGTCCTGACTTTC. Translated, it gives CASSAGWAGANVLTF.

This chain links TRBV4-1 with TRBJ2-7; D is ambiguous. Germline V gene sequence: CDR1 MGHRA, CDR2 YSYEKL. V gave up 4 bases and J gave up 6 bases, with 13 bases separating them. The CDR3 totals 13 residues. Written as DNA, the CDR3 is TGCGCCAGCAGCCCCGGAGTTTTACCCGAGCAGTACTTC. It is translated as CASSPGVLPEQYF.

The V and J genes are TRBV11-2 and TRBJ2-2; tentatively, D is TRBD1 (6 bases). The germline CDR1 and CDR2 sequences are SGHAT and FQNNGV. The CDR3 is 14 residues long. The V end lost 1 base, the J end lost 4 bases, and 7 bases lay between the germline ends. In DNA form, the CDR3 reads TGTGCCAGCAGCTTAGCCAGGGGCACCGGGGAGCTGTTTTTT. This translates into CASSLARGTGELFF.